This TCR beta chain was recovered during a study of blood T cells in healthy people across ages. The authors extracted at least 6 micrograms of total RNA per sample. Germline loops: CDR1 MDHEN, CDR2 SYDVKM. CDR3 length equals 14 residues. V lost 4 bases and J 1 base, leaving 10 bases between the germline ends. PCR was performed a second time for roughly 7 to 12 cycles using a sample-barcoded 5' primer and a J-beta primer mix. Each cDNA was tagged by a template-switch adaptor containing 12 random nucleotides. CDR3-containing paired-end reads numbered at least 2.5 million in each sample. TCRdb passed the 5' RACE reads through MiXCR, listing each CDR3 protein once. The sample consists of hundreds of thousands of distinct CDR3 sequences, roughly 50% of them appearing once. As to this clonotype: Its antigen is as yet unknown.

The study, taken as a whole, reports: TCR beta diversity per million T cells fell roughly linearly with age.

The clonotype originates from a man in his sixties in good health. The genes are TRBV28 and TRBJ2-5; unclear D gene. The specimen was blood. The CDR3, as DNA: TGTGCCAGCAGTTCCCCGGACCGCCAAGAGACCCAGTACTTC. This translates into CASSSPDRQETQYF. Based on the CDR3 plus reference TRBV28 and TRBJ2-5, the full variable domain is DVKVTQSSRYLVKRTGEKVFLECVQDMDHENMFWYRQDPGLGLRLIYFSYDVKMKEKGDIPEGYSVSREKKERFSLILESASTNQTSMYLCASSSPDRQETQYFGPGTRLLVL.